Below, 16 T cell receptor beta chains from the same sample are listed, as sequenced in a study of beta chain features in type 1 diabetes. Expressed TCRB transcripts got sequenced, as all isolated RNA was reverse transcribed. Here immunoSEQ multiplex PCR was the method, and the copy in TCRdb shows in-frame clones only, minus some. The repertoire has hundreds of thousands of clones, 15% of them found once; the top ten carry about 0.097%. Sequenced material: naive CD4+ T cells from blood. These receptors all stem from a young man in good health.

V and J are TRBV20-1 and TRBJ1-1; 7 bases agree with TRBD1. The CDR3 length is 11 residues. From germline, CDR1 is DFQATT and CDR2 SNEGSKA (reference sequence). Losses at the gene ends were 5 bases for V and 8 bases for J; bases not matched to a gene: 5. The CDR3 DNA follows: TGCAGTGCTCCCAAGGACAGGGAAGCTTTCTTT. This codes for CSAPKDREAFF.

This chain links TRBV7-2 with TRBJ2-3; 7 positions match TRBD2. Germline CDR1 reads SGHTA; CDR2 reads FQGNSA. The trim removed 10 bases at V and 10 bases at J, leaving 8 bases unmatched. This CDR3 contains 11 residues. This chain's CDR3 is CATRLGGAQYF. In nucleotides, the CDR3 is TGTGCCACCAGACTGGGGGGGGCGCAGTATTTT.

The genes are TRBV30 and TRBJ1-5; D unresolved. This CDR3 has 17 amino acids. V was shortened by 0 bases and J by 0 bases, with 15 bases between the two germline ends. The germline CDR1 and CDR2 sequences are GTSNPN and SVGIG (reference sequence). CDR3 sequence: CAWSVPGPSSSNQPQHF. Written as DNA, the CDR3 is TGTGCCTGGAGTGTACCTGGACCCAGTTCTAGCAATCAGCCCCAGCATTTT.

This clone was observed a handful of times. The rearrangement links TRBV29-1 to TRBJ1-4; TRBD1 is a possible D gene (6 bases). V dropped 6 bases and J dropped 8 bases, with 22 bases sitting between them. The CDR3 extends over 15 amino acids. Germline V CDR1 and CDR2: SQVTM, ANQGSEA. The CDR3 DNA follows: TGCAGCGTCTCCGGAGATGGGACAAAAAGAGAAAAACTGTTTTTT. Translation gives CSVSGDGTKREKLFF.

V is TRBV7-8 and J is TRBJ2-3; 14 positions match TRBD2. The CDR3 runs to 18 residues. V shed 5 bases, J shed 2 bases, and the junction held 9 bases outside the gene matches. Germline-derived CDR1 and CDR2 are SGHVS and FQNEAQ. This CDR3 reads CASSPRLAGGTYTDTQYF. Here the CDR3 DNA reads TGTGCCAGCAGCCCACGACTAGCGGGGGGGACCTACACAGATACGCAGTATTTT.

The gene calls are TRBV18 and TRBJ2-7; TRBD1 is a possible D gene (5 bases). Germline loops: CDR1 KGHSH, CDR2 LQKENI. The CDR3 sequence is 16 residues long. Trimming pared 1 base from V and 0 bases from J, leaving 13 bases between. For the CDR3, the DNA is TGTGCCAGCTCACCACGATCAGGGTCCCTCTCCTACGAGCAGTACTTC. Its translation is CASSPRSGSLSYEQYF.

The V call is TRBV5-8, the J call TRBJ2-5; 11 bases are shared with TRBD2. V trimming: 1 base; J trimming: 2 bases; junction bases outside the gene matches: 4. Germline V CDR1 and CDR2: SGHTS, YDEGEE. This CDR3 has 16 amino acids. CDR3 sequence reads: CASSLRLAGGQETQYF. The CDR3 region has the DNA TGTGCCAGCAGCTTGCGGCTAGCGGGAGGACAAGAGACCCAGTACTTC.

This clone was detected only a few times. At one end, the junction sequence differs from germline, possibly due to a read error. The chain links TRBV7-2 to TRBJ2-5, with 7 bases fitting TRBD2. The CDR3 is 13 residues long. Germline-derived CDR1 and CDR2 are SGHTA and FQGNSA. The CDR3 sequence: CASSIAGQETQYF. In DNA, the CDR3 is TGTGCCAGCAGCATAGCGGGCCAAGAGACCCAGTACTTC.

This clone was detected a few times. The chain is built from TRBV7-2 and TRBJ1-6; 8 positions agree with TRBD1. Trimming took 5 bases from V and 2 from J; bases not matched to a gene: 2. Germline values: CDR1 SGHTA, CDR2 FQGNSA. The CDR3 is 15 residues long. The CDR3 is CASSGQGAYNSPLHF. The DNA of the CDR3 is TGTGCCAGCAGCGGACAGGGAGCCTATAATTCACCCCTCCACTTT.

This clone occurred a few times. This chain links TRBV14 with TRBJ1-1; TRBD1 is a possible D gene (5 bases). CDR3 length: 14 amino acids. The V gene lost 0 bases and the J gene lost 6 bases, with 11 bases spanning the gap. In germline, CDR1 is SGHDN, CDR2 FVKESK. CDR3 residues: CASSQDGGVAEAFF. Here the CDR3 DNA reads TGTGCCAGCAGCCAAGATGGGGGAGTCGCTGAAGCTTTCTTT.

V usage is TRBV12-5 and J usage is TRBJ2-7; 7 nucleotides align to TRBD2. Germline CDR1 and CDR2: LGHNT and FRNRAP. The CDR3 length is 12 residues. The V and J ends lost 7 bases and 6 bases, in that order; junction bases with no gene match: 6. DNA for the CDR3: TGTGCTAGTGCCCCGCGGGAGTTCGAGCAGTACTTC. It translates to CASAPREFEQYF. Based on the CDR3 plus reference TRBV12-5 and TRBJ2-7, the full variable domain is DARVTQTPRHKVTEMGQEVTMRCQPILGHNTVFWYRQTMMQGLELLAYFRNRAPLDDSGMPKDRFSAEMPDATLATLKIQPSEPRDSAVYFCASAPREFEQYFGPGTRLTVT.

This chain connects TRBV4-3 to TRBJ2-1; D gene uncertain. This CDR3 comprises 16 residues. Germline assignment: CDR1 LGHNA and CDR2 YSLEER. Deletions cut 1 base from V and 3 bases from J, with 13 bases between. Written as DNA, the CDR3 is TGCGCCAGCAGCCAAGTTGGCGGCAGTTACTACAATGAGCAGTTCTTC. Translating gives CASSQVGGSYYNEQFF.

The chain combines TRBV28 with TRBJ1-2, with TRBD1 as a possible D gene (5 bases). The germline V and J ends were trimmed by 6 bases and 7 bases, with 15 bases remaining between them. The length of the CDR3 is 13 residues. Looked up from germline, CDR1 is MDHEN and CDR2 is SYDVKM. DNA of the CDR3: TGTGCCAGCAGGTTTACGGGGGATGGTGGCTACACCTTC. Protein product: CASRFTGDGGYTF.

The rearrangement links TRBV5-1 to TRBJ2-1; D not certain. Trimming left V 0 bases short and J 2 bases short, with 9 bases between. The CDR3 covers 15 residues. Germline V CDR1 and CDR2: SGHRS, YFSETQ. The CDR3 region is CASSLGAATYNEQFF. The CDR3 DNA is TGCGCCAGCAGCTTGGGTGCAGCAACCTACAATGAGCAGTTCTTC.

This clone was counted only a few times. This chain uses TRBV10-3 with TRBJ2-1; possibly TRBD2 for D (6 bases). The germline gives CDR1 ENHRY, CDR2 SYGVKD. Trimming cost V 2 bases and J 4 bases, with 15 bases left between them. The CDR3 runs 16 residues. CDR3: CAISEGASAFYNEQFF. The CDR3 DNA sequence: TGTGCCATCAGTGAGGGGGCTAGCGCCTTTTACAATGAGCAGTTCTTC.

CDR3 in amino acids: CASSVAQISYEQYF. In nucleotides, the CDR3 is TGTGCCAGCAGCGTAGCCCAGATCTCCTACGAGCAGTACTTC. The genes are TRBV9 and TRBJ2-7; unclear D gene. There are 14 residues in the CDR3. CDR1 and CDR2 (germline): SGDLS, YYNGEE. Trimming left V 0 bases short and J 0 bases short, with 7 bases between.